Each of the 10 T cell receptor beta chains below was sequenced from the same sample in a study of CXCR3-negative and CXCR3-positive naive CD8 T cells. The libraries of TRB cDNA were constructed through 5' RACE using UMI labels. TCRdb processed the 5' RACE reads again and assigns one entry to each CDR3 protein, with no DNA. Its table records around 40,000 distinct CDR3 sequences. Sequencing was carried out using naive CXCR3- CD8+ T cells from blood. Subset given: CD45RO-CCR7+CD27+CD95- naive CD8+ T cells lacking CXCR3 (TNR3-). The receptors were sampled from a human donor in good health. Some clones in this sample may be carry-over from other donors' samples.

V and J are TRBV29-1 and TRBJ2-7; the D call from TCRdb, TRBD1, cannot be confirmed without DNA. Germline CDR1 and CDR2: SQVTM and ANQGSEA. CDR3 length: 12 amino acids. This chain's CDR3 is CSVGQGSYEQYF.

This sequence joins TRBV6-2 or TRBV6-3 and TRBJ2-3; TCRdb's assignment of TRBD2 cannot be checked, as there is no DNA. This CDR3 comprises 19 residues. Germline V gene lookup returns CDR1 MNHEY and CDR2 SVGEGT. The CDR3 loop reads CASSGRLAGRPSSTDTQYF.

CDR3 residues: CSVEDPGDRVTEAFF. V usage is TRBV29-1 and J usage is TRBJ1-1; TCRdb names TRBD1, which stays unverified in the absence of DNA. The CDR3 runs 15 residues. Germline CDR1 and CDR2: SQVTM and ANQGSEA.

The chain couples TRBV7-9 to TRBJ1-1; the TRBD1 assignment by TCRdb is unverifiable without DNA. The CDR3 is 13 residues long. CDR1 is SEHNR and CDR2 is FQNEAQ in the germline V gene (reference sequence). The CDR3 sequence: CASSLSRTGEAFF.

The chain carries TRBV5-1 and TRBJ2-7; TCRdb proposes TRBD1, but this gene call is untestable without DNA. The CDR3 spans 14 residues. CDR1 and CDR2 (germline): SGHRS, YFSETQ. The CDR3 is CASSLEGGTPEQYF.

V gene TRBV10-3 combines with J gene TRBJ2-1; the TRBD1 assignment by TCRdb is unverifiable without DNA. CDR3 length: 13 residues. The germline V gene has CDR1 ENHRY and CDR2 SYGVKD. This CDR3 reads CAISDLDSIDQFF.

This chain links TRBV7-6 with TRBJ2-2; TCRdb calls TRBD2, which cannot be checked without DNA. Looked up from germline, CDR1 is SGHVS and CDR2 is FNYEAQ. The length of the CDR3 is 15 residues. The CDR3 reads CASSYGTSRTGELFF.

The chain has TRBV7-2 and TRBJ2-7; checking the TCRdb D call of TRBD1 is not possible without DNA. The CDR3 consists of 13 residues. Germline assignment: CDR1 SGHTA and CDR2 FQGNSA. The CDR3 sequence: CASSLPPDYEQYF.

V is TRBV5-1 and J is TRBJ2-3; the TCRdb D gene call, TRBD1, has no DNA to confirm it. The germline V gene has CDR1 SGHRS and CDR2 YFSETQ. The CDR3 spans 16 residues. The CDR3 is CASTTGGDPNTDTQYF.

This chain links TRBV6-2 or TRBV6-3 with TRBJ2-3; TCRdb designates TRBD1, a call that cannot be tested without DNA. The CDR3 spans 13 residues. CDR1 and CDR2 from the germline V gene are MNHEY and SVGEGT. The CDR3: CASSYPGGDTQYF.